The entry below gives a single T cell receptor beta chain sequence along with its context. Its target is not known. The data belong to a study of T cell clonotyping in hematopoietic cell transplantation. Overall study results and limits: After transplant, recipient diversity fell while pathologically expanded clonotypes grew through day 180. Without cell sorting, CD4 versus CD8 contributions remain unresolved.

TCRdb's table, derived via immunoSEQ multiplex PCR, lists solely in-frame clones and lacks some. The sample shows more than 9,500 clones, 75% to 90% of them seen only once. The CDR3 length is 14 residues. Trimming removed 1 base from V and 8 bases from J, with 14 bases in between. Germline V gene lookup returns CDR1 LGHNA and CDR2 YSLEER. The origin of this receptor is a human donor who either received an allogeneic hematopoietic cell transplant for a myeloid malignancy or was a related donor (not recorded which). Some clones in this sample may be carry-over from other donors' samples. The chain couples TRBV4-3 to TRBJ1-1; D is unresolved. Input material: peripheral blood mononuclear cells. The CDR3 nucleotides are TGCGCCAGCAGCCAAGGAGGGCTTTCATTCGAAGCTTTCTTT. This sequence encodes CASSQGGLSFEAFF.